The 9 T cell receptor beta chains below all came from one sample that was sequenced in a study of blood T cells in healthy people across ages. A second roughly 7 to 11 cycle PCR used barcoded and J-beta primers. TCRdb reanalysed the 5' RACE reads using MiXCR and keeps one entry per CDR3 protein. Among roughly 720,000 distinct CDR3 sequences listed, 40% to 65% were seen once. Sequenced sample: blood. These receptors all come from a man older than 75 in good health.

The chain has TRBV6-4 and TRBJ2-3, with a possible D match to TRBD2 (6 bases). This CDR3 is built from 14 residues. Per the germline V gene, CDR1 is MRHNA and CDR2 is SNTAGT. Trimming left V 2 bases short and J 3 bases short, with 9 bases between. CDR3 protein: CASSDDLATDTQYF. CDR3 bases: TGTGCCAGCAGTGACGACCTAGCGACAGATACGCAGTATTTT.

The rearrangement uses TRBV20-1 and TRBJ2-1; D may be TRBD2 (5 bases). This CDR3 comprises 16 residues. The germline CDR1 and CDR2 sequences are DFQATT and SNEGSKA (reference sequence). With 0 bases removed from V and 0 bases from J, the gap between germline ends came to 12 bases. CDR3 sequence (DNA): TGCAGTGCTAGAGATCCTACTAGGAGCTCCTACAATGAGCAGTTCTTC. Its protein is CSARDPTRSSYNEQFF.

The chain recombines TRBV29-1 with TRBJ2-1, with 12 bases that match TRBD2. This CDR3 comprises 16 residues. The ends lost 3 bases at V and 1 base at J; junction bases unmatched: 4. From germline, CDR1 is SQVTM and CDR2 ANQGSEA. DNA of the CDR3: TGCAGCGTTGATCGGCTAGCGGGAGGGTCCTACAATGAGCAGTTCTTC. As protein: CSVDRLAGGSYNEQFF.

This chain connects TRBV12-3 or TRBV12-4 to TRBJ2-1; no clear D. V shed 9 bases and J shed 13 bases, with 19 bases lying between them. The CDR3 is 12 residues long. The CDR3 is CASRRASQVQFF. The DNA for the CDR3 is TGTGCCAGTAGACGGGCCTCGCAGGTCCAGTTCTTC.

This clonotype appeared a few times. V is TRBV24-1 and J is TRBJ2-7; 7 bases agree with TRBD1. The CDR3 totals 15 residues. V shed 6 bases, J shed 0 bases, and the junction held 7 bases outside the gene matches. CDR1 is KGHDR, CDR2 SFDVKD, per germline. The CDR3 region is CATSKGTASSYEQYF. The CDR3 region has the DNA TGTGCCACCAGTAAAGGGACAGCAAGCTCCTACGAGCAGTACTTC.

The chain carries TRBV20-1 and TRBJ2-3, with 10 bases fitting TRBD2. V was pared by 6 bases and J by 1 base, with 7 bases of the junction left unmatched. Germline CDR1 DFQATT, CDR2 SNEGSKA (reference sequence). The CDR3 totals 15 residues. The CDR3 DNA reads TGCAGTGCCGAAGCGGGAGGGCCGGGCACAGATACGCAGTATTTT. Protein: CSAEAGGPGTDTQYF.

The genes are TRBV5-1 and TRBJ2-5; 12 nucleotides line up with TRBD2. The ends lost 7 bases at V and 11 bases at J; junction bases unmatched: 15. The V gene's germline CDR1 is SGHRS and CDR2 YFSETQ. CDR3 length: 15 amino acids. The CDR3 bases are TGCGCCAGCGGACGGACTAGCGGGATCGGGAATGAGCAGTACTTC. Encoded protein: CASGRTSGIGNEQYF.

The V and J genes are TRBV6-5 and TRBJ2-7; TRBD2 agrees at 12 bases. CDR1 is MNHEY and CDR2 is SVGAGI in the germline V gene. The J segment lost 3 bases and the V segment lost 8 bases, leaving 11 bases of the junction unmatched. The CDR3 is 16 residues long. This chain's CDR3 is CASFPTSGSFVYEQYF. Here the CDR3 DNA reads TGTGCCAGCTTCCCGACTAGCGGGAGCTTTGTCTACGAGCAGTACTTC.

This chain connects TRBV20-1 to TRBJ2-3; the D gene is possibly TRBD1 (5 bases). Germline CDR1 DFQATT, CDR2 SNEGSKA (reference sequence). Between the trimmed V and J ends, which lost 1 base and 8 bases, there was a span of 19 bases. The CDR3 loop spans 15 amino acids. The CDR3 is CSARVSREGHSTQYF. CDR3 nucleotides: TGCAGTGCTAGAGTCTCGCGCGAAGGACACAGTACGCAGTATTTT.